The next 21 T cell receptor beta chains were all read from a single sample in a study of T cells after posttransplantation cyclophosphamide. Sequenced by immunoSEQ multiplex PCR; TCRdb stores in-frame clones only, minus some. The table has more than 2,500 clones, approximately 56% seen once. Treatment was busulfan-fludarabine conditioning, a marrow graft, and cyclophosphamide on days +3 and +4. The material was PBMCs, obtained 30 days after allogeneic stem cell transplant with posttransplant cyclophosphamide. All receptors come from a male patient in his sixties who received an allogeneic stem cell transplant from a related donor and was CMV-positive. The graft donor may have contributed some T cells.

The rearrangement uses TRBV11-3 and TRBJ2-7; D is possibly TRBD2 (5 bases). This CDR3 spans 14 amino acids. Trimming removed 4 bases from V and 5 bases from J, with 15 bases in between. Germline V gene data show CDR1 as SGHNT and CDR2 as YENEEA. CDR3 in amino acids: CASSSRWTLNEQYF. DNA for the CDR3: TGTGCCAGCAGCTCCCGATGGACTCTGAACGAGCAGTACTTC.

The CDR3 DNA sequence: TGTGCCAGCAGCCCCCGCTACGGGGGGATAGTCTACGAGCAGTACTTC. Translating it yields CASSPRYGGIVYEQYF. This chain joins TRBV13 and TRBJ2-7; TRBD2 matches 7 bases. V dropped 5 bases and J dropped 3; count of bases not matched to a gene: 13. The germline CDR1 and CDR2 sequences are PRHDT and FYEKMQ (reference sequence). The CDR3 loop spans 16 amino acids.

This clone is medium-sized in the sample. This sequence joins TRBV5-1 and TRBJ1-5; D not certain. From germline, CDR1 is SGHRS and CDR2 YFSETQ. The CDR3 contains 16 residues. The ends were cut back, 4 bases at V and 5 bases at J, with 19 bases in the middle. CDR3 DNA: TGCGCCAGCAGCCCCGGGGAAGGACGATCCTATCAGCCCCAGCATTTT. Translating gives CASSPGEGRSYQPQHF.

This clone has more than one count but fewer than ten. The gene calls are TRBV30 and TRBJ2-5; the D is unclear. The V gene lost 0 bases and the J gene lost 5 bases, with 4 bases spanning the gap. The CDR3 spans 11 residues. Germline assignment: CDR1 GTSNPN and CDR2 SVGIG (reference sequence). Here the CDR3 reads CAWSVRETQYF. In DNA, the CDR3 is TGTGCCTGGAGTGTACGGGAGACCCAGTACTTC.

The rearrangement joins TRBV14 to TRBJ2-7; TRBD1 is a possible D gene (6 bases). Germline V gene data show CDR1 as SGHDN and CDR2 as FVKESK. Trimming removed 2 bases at V and 4 bases at J, with 12 bases between. The length of the CDR3 is 14 residues. The CDR3 is CASSQFAQGYEQYF. Written as DNA, the CDR3 is TGTGCCAGCAGCCAATTCGCACAGGGTTACGAGCAGTACTTC.

The genes are TRBV5-6 and TRBJ1-2, with 8 bases matching TRBD1. The V segment lost 6 bases and the J segment 3 bases; nucleotides outside the gene matches: 13. There are 16 residues in the CDR3. CDR1 SGHDT and CDR2 YYEEEE come from the germline V gene. CDR3 region: CASKVGSRGPHYGYTF. CDR3 coding DNA: TGTGCCAGCAAAGTTGGGAGCAGGGGGCCCCACTATGGCTACACCTTC.

The chain links TRBV14 to TRBJ2-7; D unclear. The germline gives CDR1 SGHDN, CDR2 FVKESK. The CDR3 runs 16 residues. Trimming shortened V by 1 base and J by 2 bases, and 15 bases separated the two germline ends. CDR3 loop: CASSQVTIHNPYEQYF. CDR3 DNA: TGTGCCAGCAGCCAAGTAACTATCCACAATCCCTACGAGCAGTACTTC. Together with reference TRBV14 and TRBJ2-7, the CDR3 gives the full variable domain: EAGVTQFPSHSVIEKGQTVTLRCDPISGHDNLYWYRRVMGKEIKFLLHFVKESKQDESGMPNNRFLAERTGGTYSTLKVQPAELEDSGVYFCASSQVTIHNPYEQYFGPGTRLTVT.

The chain uses TRBV4-1 and TRBJ2-1; TRBD2 matches 9 bases. Germline CDR1 and CDR2: MGHRA and YSYEKL. The CDR3 consists of 18 residues. Trimming at V came to 2 bases and at J to 4 bases, leaving 12 bases not matched to a gene. The CDR3 here is CASSQRDLSREGYNEQFF. The CDR3 DNA follows: TGCGCCAGCAGCCAACGCGATCTATCGCGGGAGGGATACAATGAGCAGTTCTTC.

This rearrangement joins TRBV9 to TRBJ1-2, with 9 bases that match TRBD1. Germline assignment: CDR1 SGDLS and CDR2 YYNGEE. The CDR3 contains 16 residues. V lost 0 bases and J lost 7; bases outside the gene matches: 10. CDR3 loop: CASSVVAAGQGSGYTF. Here the CDR3 DNA reads TGTGCCAGCAGCGTAGTAGCCGCGGGACAGGGAAGTGGCTACACCTTC.

This chain joins TRBV5-6 and TRBJ2-3; D perhaps matches TRBD1 (5 bases). This CDR3 comprises 14 residues. V lost 5 bases and J lost 4, with 14 bases in between. Germline V lookup: CDR1 SGHDT, CDR2 YYEEEE. The CDR3 DNA reads as TGTGCCAGCAGGCAGGGAATTAGACCAGATACGCAGTATTTT. Residues: CASRQGIRPDTQYF.

The chain joins TRBV11-3 to TRBJ2-5; 9 positions match TRBD1. The V and J ends lost 5 bases and 5 bases, in that order; junction bases with no gene match: 6. Germline values: CDR1 SGHNT, CDR2 YENEEA. The CDR3 is made up of 14 amino acids. CDR3 sequence: CASSATGGQETQYF. The DNA of the CDR3 is TGTGCCAGCAGCGCCACAGGGGGCCAGGAGACCCAGTACTTC. Filled out from reference TRBV11-3 and TRBJ2-5, the complete variable domain reads EAGVVQSPRYKIIEKKQPVAFWCNPISGHNTLYWYLQNLGQGPELLIRYENEEAVDDSQLPKDRFSAERLKGVDSTLKIQPAELGDSAVYLCASSATGGQETQYFGPGTRLLVL.

Relative to its sample, this clone is large. The V gene is TRBV11-2, the J gene TRBJ1-1; 9 nucleotides line up with TRBD1. CDR1 and CDR2 from the germline V gene are SGHAT and FQNNGV. The length of the CDR3 is 13 residues. The V segment lost 5 bases and the J segment 7 bases; nucleotides outside the gene matches: 5. The CDR3 sequence: CASSRRDRDEAFF. The CDR3 nucleotides are TGTGCCAGCAGCCGCCGGGACAGGGATGAAGCTTTCTTT.

This chain links TRBV7-8 with TRBJ1-2; no reliable D call. The CDR3 is 11 residues long. Germline lookup yields CDR1 SGHVS and CDR2 FQNEAQ. Trimming removed 5 bases at V and 4 bases at J, with 5 bases between. This CDR3 is CASSPIYGYTF. The CDR3 DNA sequence: TGTGCCAGCAGCCCAATCTATGGCTACACCTTC.

J is TRBJ2-1 and V is TRBV13, with 11 bases identical to TRBD1. Germline CDR1 and CDR2: PRHDT and FYEKMQ (reference sequence). The junction had 5 bases not matched to a gene; V was cut back by 5 bases and J by 5 bases. The CDR3 covers 15 residues. The CDR3 coding sequence is TGTGCCAGCAGCCCCTCGGGACAGGGGGACAATGAGCAGTTCTTC. It codes for CASSPSGQGDNEQFF.

Only a few counts were recorded for this clone. Different DNA sequences within this sample yield the same CDR3. The chain has TRBV11-1 and TRBJ2-7; D is perhaps TRBD2 (6 bases). Deletions cut 3 bases from V and 2 bases from J, with 11 bases between. Germline V gives CDR1 SGHAT, CDR2 FQDESV (reference sequence). CDR3 length: 14 residues. CDR3 coding DNA: TGTGCCAGCAGCTTGGGCGGGGATACCTACGAGCAGTACTTC. Translated: CASSLGGDTYEQYF.

This clone appeared a few times. J is TRBJ1-2 and V is TRBV4-2; 7 nucleotides align to TRBD1. J gave up 3 bases and V 5 bases, and 6 bases lay outside the gene matches. The CDR3 consists of 14 residues. Germline values: CDR1 LGHNA, CDR2 YNFKEQ. CDR3 sequence: CASSFRQGDYGYTF. CDR3 sequence (DNA): TGTGCCAGCAGCTTCCGACAGGGCGACTATGGCTACACCTTC.

A few counts support this clone. The J gene is TRBJ2-3, the V gene TRBV10-3; tentative D call: TRBD2 (6 bases). V was clipped by 4 bases and J by 5 bases, with 16 bases between them. The CDR3 totals 15 residues. The germline V gene encodes CDR1 ENHRY and CDR2 SYGVKD. CDR3 sequence reads: CAISGSSVRGDTQYF. The CDR3, as DNA: TGTGCCATCAGTGGCTCTAGCGTCCGGGGAGATACGCAGTATTTT.

This clone was seen a few times. The chain joins TRBV27 to TRBJ2-1; possibly TRBD2 for D (6 bases). Germline V CDR1 and CDR2: MNHEY, SMNVEV (reference sequence). CDR3 length: 14 amino acids. V shed 5 bases and J shed 9 bases, with 17 bases lying between them. The CDR3 sequence is CASSRDLPGAEQFF. The DNA of the CDR3 is TGTGCCAGCAGTCGGGACTTGCCCGGGGCTGAGCAGTTCTTC.

The chain joins TRBV2 to TRBJ2-3; 7 bases fit TRBD2. J lost 6 bases, V lost 6 bases, and 9 bases had no gene match. This CDR3 has 14 residues. Germline V gene lookup returns CDR1 SNHLY and CDR2 FYNNEI. CDR3 DNA: TGTGCCAGCAGCCCACCAGCGGGGTCGGATACGCAGTATTTT. Translating gives CASSPPAGSDTQYF.

The sample holds one count of this clone. This chain links TRBV11-3 with TRBJ2-1, with D perhaps TRBD1 (6 bases). CDR3 size: 15 residues. The germline V and J ends were trimmed by 0 bases and 9 bases, with 15 bases remaining between them. Germline CDR1 reads SGHNT; CDR2 reads YENEEA. CDR3 nucleotides: TGTGCCAGCAGCTTAGATGGATACAGGGTAACTGAGCAGTTCTTC. Its protein product is CASSLDGYRVTEQFF.

The chain links TRBV7-9 to TRBJ1-2; 7 bases map to TRBD1. The junction had 9 bases not matched to a gene; V was cut back by 1 base and J by 4 bases. Per germline, CDR1 SEHNR and CDR2 FQNEAQ (reference sequence). The CDR3 runs to 16 residues. CDR3 sequence (DNA): TGTGCCAGCAGCTTAGTGCACGGACAGGTCGGCTATGGCTACACCTTC. It encodes CASSLVHGQVGYGYTF.